A single sample is the source of the 27 T cell receptor beta chains below, sequenced in a study of vaccination and CD4 T cells after COVID-19. Antigen specificity for these receptors is unknown. The treatment was: roughly 10-day PBMC culture with coronavirus spike peptide pools or control peptides (ViraFEST assay). Sequencing of the DNA from cultured CD4+ T cells was carried out with the Oncomine TCR Beta short-read assay. A single record per CDR3 protein comes from TCRdb applying MiXCR to the PCR reads. The sample contains over 4,500 distinct CDR3 sequences, about 30% of which appear only once. The specimen comprised CD4+ T cells from blood, cultured in vitro, sampled after SARS-CoV-2 vaccination. The receptor source for this set is a human donor who had recovered from COVID-19.

The chain uses TRBV28 and TRBJ2-7, with 7 nucleotides matching TRBD1. From germline, CDR1 is MDHEN and CDR2 SYDVKM. Losses at the gene ends were 5 bases for V and 0 bases for J; bases not matched to a gene: 10. The CDR3 runs 16 residues. The CDR3 sequence: CASSPRDSRFSYEQYF. Here the CDR3 DNA reads TGTGCCAGCAGTCCCCGGGACAGCCGTTTCTCCTACGAGCAGTACTTC.

The DNA for the CDR3 is TGTGCCAGCAGTTATTCAGGGGGTGAAGCTTTCTTT. Protein sequence: CASSYSGGEAFF. The gene calls are TRBV6-5 and TRBJ1-1; 7 bases agree with TRBD1. Trimming at V came to 3 bases and at J to 7 bases, leaving 2 bases not matched to a gene. The CDR3 has 12 amino acids. Germline CDR1 is MNHEY and CDR2 is SVGAGI.

This chain links TRBV6-2 or TRBV6-3 with TRBJ2-1; D uncertain. CDR3 length equals 18 residues. Trimming cost V 0 bases and J 0 bases, with 15 bases left between them. CDR1 is MNHEY, CDR2 SVGEGT, per germline. The CDR3 coding sequence is TGTGCCAGCAGTTACTCGATATTGGAGACCTACTCCTACAATGAGCAGTTCTTC. It translates to CASSYSILETYSYNEQFF.

This clonotype is medium-sized (0.01 to 0.1%). The chain is built from TRBV20-1 and TRBJ1-2; 7 bases agree with TRBD1. Trimming took 5 bases from V and 4 from J; bases not matched to a gene: 4. CDR1 and CDR2 from the germline V gene are DFQATT and SNEGSKA (reference sequence). The CDR3 covers 12 residues. The CDR3 DNA sequence: TGCAGTGCTCCCGACAGGGTCTATGGCTACACCTTC. Protein product: CSAPDRVYGYTF.

The chain links TRBV2 to TRBJ1-2; no definite D call. This CDR3 comprises 15 residues. Germline V gives CDR1 SNHLY, CDR2 FYNNEI. V shed 5 bases and J shed 7 bases, with 20 bases lying between them. The CDR3 reads CASSPKSLRSSGYTF. CDR3 bases: TGTGCCAGCAGTCCGAAGTCATTGAGGTCTAGTGGCTACACCTTC. Full variable domain (missing parts from reference TRBV2 and TRBJ1-2): EPEVTQTPSHQVTQMGQEVILRCVPISNHLYFYWYRQILGQKVEFLVSFYNNEISEKSEIFDDQFSVERPDGSNFTLKIRSTKLEDSAMYFCASSPKSLRSSGYTFGSGTRLTVV.

This clonotype is medium-sized. The J gene is TRBJ1-2, the V gene TRBV28, with D perhaps TRBD1 (6 bases). V lost 7 bases and J 4 bases, leaving 13 bases between the germline ends. Germline assignment: CDR1 MDHEN and CDR2 SYDVKM. The CDR3 sequence is 13 residues long. The CDR3 protein is CASMGGRVYGYTF. In nucleotides, the CDR3 is TGTGCCAGCATGGGGGGGCGGGTCTATGGCTACACCTTC.

The chain recombines TRBV9 with TRBJ1-2, with D uncertain. The ends were cut back, 0 bases at V and 8 bases at J, with 8 bases in the middle. From germline, CDR1 is SGDLS and CDR2 YYNGEE. The CDR3 is 12 amino acids. The CDR3 region has the DNA TGTGCCAGCAGCGTAGACGCGGGAGGCTACACCTTC. As protein: CASSVDAGGYTF. The whole variable domain, filled in from reference TRBV9 and TRBJ1-2, reads DSGVTQTPKHLITATGQRVTLRCSPRSGDLSVYWYQQSLDQGLQFLIQYYNGEERAKGNILERFSAQQFPDLHSELNLSSLELGDSALYFCASSVDAGGYTFGSGTRLTVV.

V and J are TRBV6-1 and TRBJ2-7; D possibly corresponds to TRBD1 (5 bases). Per the germline V gene, CDR1 is MNHNS and CDR2 is SASEGT. The CDR3 runs 17 residues. Trimming took 7 bases from V and 3 from J, leaving 25 bases between them. CDR3 nucleotides: TGTGCCAGCAATCACCAAACTCCCATGTCAGGGCGCTACGAGCAGTACTTC. Encoded protein: CASNHQTPMSGRYEQYF.

This chain joins TRBV20-1 and TRBJ2-2; 7 nucleotides agree with TRBD1. Germline V gives CDR1 DFQATT, CDR2 SNEGSKA (reference sequence). V was pared by 0 bases and J by 7 bases, with 8 bases of the junction left unmatched. The CDR3 has 15 amino acids. The CDR3 protein is CSAREPAGGDGELFF. The CDR3 coding sequence is TGCAGTGCTAGAGAACCAGCAGGGGGTGACGGGGAGCTGTTTTTT.

This clonotype has only a few counts. The rearrangement links TRBV2 to TRBJ1-1; no firm D call. Germline values: CDR1 SNHLY, CDR2 FYNNEI. The V end was cut by 7 bases, the J end by 1 base, with 7 bases between. This CDR3 comprises 12 residues. The CDR3 is CASNGWNTEAFF. The CDR3 DNA reads TGTGCCAGCAATGGGTGGAACACTGAAGCTTTCTTT.

The chain links TRBV6-5 to TRBJ2-3, with 10 nucleotides matching TRBD2. CDR3 length: 15 residues. Losses at the gene ends were 5 bases for V and 5 bases for J; bases not matched to a gene: 7. The germline V gene encodes CDR1 MNHEY and CDR2 SVGAGI. The chain's CDR3 is CASSHLAGGQDTQYF. CDR3 nucleotide sequence: TGTGCCAGCAGTCACTTAGCGGGGGGACAAGATACGCAGTATTTT.

This clonotype counts as medium-sized. This chain connects TRBV24-1 to TRBJ2-5; D is ambiguous. V lost 1 base, J lost 5 bases, and 4 bases lay in between. Germline V gene sequence: CDR1 KGHDR, CDR2 SFDVKD. The CDR3 loop spans 12 amino acids. The CDR3 bases are TGTGCCACCAGTGATTTTAGGGAGACCCAGTACTTC. Residues: CATSDFRETQYF.

By proportion, this clonotype is medium-sized (0.01 to 0.1%). This chain joins TRBV7-2 and TRBJ1-5; TRBD1 matches 7 bases. Germline CDR1 reads SGHTA; CDR2 reads FQGNSA. Trimming at V came to 5 bases and at J to 4 bases, leaving 2 bases not matched to a gene. The CDR3 has 13 residues. The CDR3 region is CASSIRGNQPQHF. The CDR3 nucleotides are TGTGCCAGCAGCATCAGGGGGAATCAGCCCCAGCATTTT.

By share, this clonotype counts as medium-sized (0.01 to 0.1%). V gene TRBV15 combines with J gene TRBJ1-5; possible D gene TRBD1, 5 bases. Trimming removed 5 bases at V and 12 bases at J, with 14 bases between. The CDR3 extends over 12 amino acids. CDR1 is LNHNV, CDR2 YYDKDF, per germline (reference sequence). CDR3 sequence (DNA): TGTGCCACCAGCGAGCGGGGGTATGGCCAGCATTTT. Its protein is CATSERGYGQHF.

This clonotype occurred a few times. V is TRBV20-1 and J is TRBJ2-3; either TRBD1 or TRBD2 may fit D (5 bases each). The CDR3 is 15 residues long. From germline, CDR1 is DFQATT and CDR2 SNEGSKA (reference sequence). V was clipped by 3 bases and J by 0 bases, with 13 bases between them. CDR3 coding DNA: TGCAGTGCTAGTGGGACGATTACTAGCACAGATACGCAGTATTTT. This encodes CSASGTITSTDTQYF.

A few counts support this clonotype. J is TRBJ1-1 and V is TRBV7-2; D gene ambiguous. The germline V gene encodes CDR1 SGHTA and CDR2 FQGNSA. Trimming pared 0 bases from V and 1 base from J, leaving 6 bases between. The CDR3 totals 14 residues. The CDR3 bases are TGTGCCAGCAGCTTAGCTGGCGGGAACACTGAAGCTTTCTTT. It translates to CASSLAGGNTEAFF.

By frequency in the sample, this clonotype is hyperexpanded. The V call is TRBV7-2, the J call TRBJ1-2; D gene ambiguous. The CDR3 loop spans 13 amino acids. CDR1 and CDR2 (germline): SGHTA, FQGNSA. Trimming pared 4 bases from V and 8 bases from J, leaving 14 bases between. The CDR3 reads CASSSYLTSGYTF. The CDR3 bases are TGTGCCAGCAGCTCCTACCTAACCTCGGGCTACACCTTC.

This clonotype turned up a few times. V and J are TRBV20-1 and TRBJ2-1; D is ambiguous. V lost 5 bases to trimming and J lost 0 bases, with 17 bases between them. CDR1 is DFQATT and CDR2 is SNEGSKA in the germline V gene (reference sequence). The CDR3 contains 16 residues. CDR3 sequence (DNA): TGCAGTGCTCAAGAAAGCGCTAGGAGCTCCTACAATGAGCAGTTCTTC. It codes for CSAQESARSSYNEQFF.

The chain employs TRBV6-1 and TRBJ2-3, with D perhaps matching TRBD2 (6 bases). V lost 6 bases to trimming and J lost 0 bases, with 10 bases between them. Germline-derived CDR1 and CDR2 are MNHNS and SASEGT. This CDR3 is 14 amino acids long. CDR3 nucleotides: TGTGCCAGCAGCCTCCGGGAGAGCACAGATACGCAGTATTTT. It is translated as CASSLRESTDTQYF.

This chain links TRBV6-5 with TRBJ2-7, with 7 bases identical to TRBD2. V dropped 4 bases and J dropped 0; count of bases not matched to a gene: 6. Germline V lookup: CDR1 MNHEY, CDR2 SVGAGI. The length of the CDR3 is 15 residues. The DNA of the CDR3 is TGTGCCAGCAGTTCTCAGCGGGGCCCCTCCTACGAGCAGTACTTC. Amino acid sequence: CASSSQRGPSYEQYF.

The CDR3 here is CATSDWGSGANVLTF. The CDR3 nucleotides read TGTGCCACCAGTGATTGGGGCTCTGGGGCCAACGTCCTGACTTTC. This chain connects TRBV24-1 to TRBJ2-6; D is uncertain. Germline V gives CDR1 KGHDR, CDR2 SFDVKD. V lost 2 bases and J lost 0, with 4 bases in between. This CDR3 has 15 amino acids.

Sample share makes this clonotype medium-sized. This chain links TRBV20-1 with TRBJ1-5, with 12 bases that match TRBD1. The CDR3 sequence is 16 residues long. Looked up from germline, CDR1 is DFQATT and CDR2 is SNEGSKA (reference sequence). Losses at the gene ends were 3 bases for V and 3 bases for J; bases not matched to a gene: 6. CDR3 protein: CSASRGTGGSNQPQHF. CDR3 sequence (DNA): TGCAGTGCTAGCAGAGGGACAGGGGGCTCCAATCAGCCCCAGCATTTT.

The rearrangement joins TRBV29-1 to TRBJ2-7, with D unclear. Germline CDR1 reads SQVTM; CDR2 reads ANQGSEA. Deletions cut 4 bases from V and 0 bases from J, with 10 bases between. The CDR3 has 13 amino acids. The CDR3 sequence is CSVAPPGSYEQYF. In nucleotides, the CDR3 is TGCAGCGTTGCCCCCCCAGGCTCCTACGAGCAGTACTTC.

This clonotype was counted a few times. The chain uses TRBV6-1 and TRBJ1-5; D is undetermined. Germline V gene sequence: CDR1 MNHNS, CDR2 SASEGT. Trimming pared 7 bases from V and 7 bases from J, leaving 14 bases between. CDR3 length: 13 residues. Here the CDR3 reads CASTAETGQPQHF. In DNA, the CDR3 is TGTGCCAGCACGGCAGAGACGGGCCAGCCCCAGCATTTT.

This clonotype was observed a few times. The rearrangement uses TRBV6-5 and TRBJ2-7; D ambiguous. CDR3 size: 12 residues. Germline V CDR1 and CDR2: MNHEY, SVGAGI. Deletions cut 4 bases from V and 0 bases from J, with 4 bases between. The DNA of the CDR3 is TGTGCCAGCAGTTTTAGCTCCTACGAGCAGTACTTC. Translation: CASSFSSYEQYF.

The rearrangement joins TRBV6-5 to TRBJ1-5; no clear D gene. Trimming shortened V by 0 bases and J by 6 bases, and 6 bases separated the two germline ends. Germline V CDR1 and CDR2: MNHEY, SVGAGI. The CDR3 covers 13 residues. The CDR3 bases are TGTGCCAGCAGTTACTCGTTGTTTCAGCCCCAGCATTTT. Residues: CASSYSLFQPQHF.

This chain joins TRBV6-1 and TRBJ1-6, with 7 bases aligning to TRBD1. Germline values: CDR1 MNHNS, CDR2 SASEGT. With 6 bases clipped from V and 6 bases from J, the junction kept 11 bases outside the gene matches. The CDR3 loop spans 16 amino acids. In DNA, the CDR3 is TGTGCCAGCAGCCGAGCGACAGGGCTAATTAATTCACCCCTCCACTTT. This encodes CASSRATGLINSPLHF.